This paragraph reports one TCR beta chain. A junction end diverges from the germline sequence, so it may reflect a read error. Germline lookup yields CDR1 SEHNR and CDR2 FQNEAQ (reference sequence). This CDR3 is built from 16 residues. The data derive from a study of cytomegalovirus exposure and HLA in healthy donors. Amplification used 60 Vbeta primers and 13 Jbeta primers. Assay used: immunoSEQ multiplex PCR; TCRdb lists only in-frame clones, some missing. The sample records 170,000 or so clones, about 85% being singletons. The source of this sequence is a male donor in good health and CMV-seropositive. The sample comprised PBMCs. This chain connects TRBV7-9 to TRBJ2-1; TRBD1 matches at 8 bases. CDR3 in amino acids: CSSSPGQGVSYNEQFF. CDR3 bases: TGTTCCAGCAGCCCCGGACAGGGTGTCTCCTACAATGAGCAGTTCTTC.